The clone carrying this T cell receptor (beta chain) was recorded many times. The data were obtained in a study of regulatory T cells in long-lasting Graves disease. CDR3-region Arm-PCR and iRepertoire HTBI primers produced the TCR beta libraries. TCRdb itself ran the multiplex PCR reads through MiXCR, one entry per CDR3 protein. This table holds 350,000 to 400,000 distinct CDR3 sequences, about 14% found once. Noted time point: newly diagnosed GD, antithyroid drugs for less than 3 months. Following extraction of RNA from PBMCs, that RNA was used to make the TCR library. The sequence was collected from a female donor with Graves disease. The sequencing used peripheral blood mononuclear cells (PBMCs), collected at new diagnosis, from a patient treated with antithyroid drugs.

This CDR3 reads CASSGYQGTEAFF. DNA for the CDR3: TGTGCCAGCAGTGGCTACCAGGGGACTGAAGCTTTCTTT. The V gene is TRBV12-3 or TRBV12-4, the J gene TRBJ1-1; perhaps TRBD1 as D (6 bases). V lost 5 bases, J lost 5 bases, and 12 bases lay in between. CDR3 length equals 13 residues.